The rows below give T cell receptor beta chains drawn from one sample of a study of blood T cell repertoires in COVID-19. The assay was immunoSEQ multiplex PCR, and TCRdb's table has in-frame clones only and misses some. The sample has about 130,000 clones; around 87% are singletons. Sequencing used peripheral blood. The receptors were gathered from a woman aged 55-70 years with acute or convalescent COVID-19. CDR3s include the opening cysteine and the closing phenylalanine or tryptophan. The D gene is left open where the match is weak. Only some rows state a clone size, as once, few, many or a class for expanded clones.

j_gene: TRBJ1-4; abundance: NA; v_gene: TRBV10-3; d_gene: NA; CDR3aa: CAISDPGGNEKLFF; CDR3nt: TGTGCCATCAGTGATCCGGGGGGTAATGAAAAACTGTTTTTT
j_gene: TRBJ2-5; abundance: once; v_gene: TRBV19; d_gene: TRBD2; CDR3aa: CASSIGLAGPGQETQYF; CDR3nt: TGTGCCAGTAGTATTGGACTAGCGGGACCGGGCCAAGAGACCCAGTACTTC
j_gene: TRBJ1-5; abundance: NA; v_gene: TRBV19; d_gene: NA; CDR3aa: CASSIANQPQHF; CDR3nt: TGTGCCAGTAGTATAGCGAATCAGCCCCAGCATTTT
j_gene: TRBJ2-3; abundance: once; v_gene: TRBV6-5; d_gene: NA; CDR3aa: CASSSPGTDTQYF; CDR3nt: TGTGCCAGCAGTTCCCCGGGCACAGATACGCAGTATTTT
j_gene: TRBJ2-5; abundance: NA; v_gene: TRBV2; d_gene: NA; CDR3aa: CASRLAQTQYF; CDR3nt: TGTGCCAGCAGGCTAGCACAGACCCAGTACTTC
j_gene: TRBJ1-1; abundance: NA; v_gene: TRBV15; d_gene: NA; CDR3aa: CATSKGTLGEAFF; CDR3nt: TGTGCCACCAGCAAGGGGACTTTAGGGGAAGCTTTCTTT
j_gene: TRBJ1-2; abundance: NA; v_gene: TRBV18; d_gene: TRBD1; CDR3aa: CASSRQQGGASYTF; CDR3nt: TGTGCCAGCTCACGACAACAGGGGGGGGCGAGCTACACCTTC
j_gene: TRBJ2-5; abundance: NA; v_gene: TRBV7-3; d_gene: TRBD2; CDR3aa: CASSRTSGSTIQETQYF; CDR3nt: TGTGCCAGCAGCCGGACTAGCGGGAGCACGATTCAAGAGACCCAGTACTTC
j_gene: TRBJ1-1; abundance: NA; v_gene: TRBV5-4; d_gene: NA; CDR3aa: CASSLGQTNTEAFF; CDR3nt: TGTGCCAGCAGCTTGGGACAGACGAACACTGAAGCTTTCTTT
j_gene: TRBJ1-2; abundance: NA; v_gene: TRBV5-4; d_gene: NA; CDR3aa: CASSPGGYGYTF; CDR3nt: TGTGCCAGCAGCCCAGGAGGGTATGGCTACACCTTC
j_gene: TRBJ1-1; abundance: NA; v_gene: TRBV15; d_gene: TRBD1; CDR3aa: CATSRDRGLATEAFF; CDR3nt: TGTGCCACCAGCAGGGACAGGGGGCTTGCCACTGAAGCTTTCTTT
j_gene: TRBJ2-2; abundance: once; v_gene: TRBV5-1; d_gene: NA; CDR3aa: CASSLGQASGELFF; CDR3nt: TGCGCCAGCAGCTTGGGACAGGCCTCCGGGGAGCTGTTTTTT
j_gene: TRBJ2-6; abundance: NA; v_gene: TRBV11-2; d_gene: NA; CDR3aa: CASSLEGGPGANVLTF; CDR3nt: TGTGCCAGCAGCTTAGAGGGGGGACCTGGGGCCAACGTCCTGACTTTC
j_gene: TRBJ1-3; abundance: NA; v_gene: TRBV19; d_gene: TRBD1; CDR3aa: CASIRTGDRSRIYF; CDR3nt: TGTGCCAGTATCCGCACAGGGGACAGGTCGCGGATATATTTT
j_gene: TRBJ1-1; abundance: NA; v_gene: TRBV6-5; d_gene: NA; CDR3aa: CASTPNRNTEAFF; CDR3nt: TGTGCCAGCACCCCTAACAGAAACACTGAAGCTTTCTTT
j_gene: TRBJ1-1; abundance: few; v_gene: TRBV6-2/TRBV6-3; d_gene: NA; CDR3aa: CASSYSDTEAFF; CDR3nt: TGTGCCAGCAGTTATTCGGACACTGAAGCTTTCTTT
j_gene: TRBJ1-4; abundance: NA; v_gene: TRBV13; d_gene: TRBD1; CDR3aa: CASSLRWTGIEKLFF; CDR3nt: TGTGCCAGCAGCTTACGCTGGACAGGGATTGAAAAACTGTTTTTT
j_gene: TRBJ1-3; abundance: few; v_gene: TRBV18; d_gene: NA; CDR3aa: CASSPLGRDGNTIYF; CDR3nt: TGTGCCAGCTCACCCCTCGGGAGGGATGGAAACACCATATATTTT